Described below is a single T cell receptor (beta chain) sequence and its context. These data come from a study of blood T cell repertoires in COVID-19. Study details: PBMCs, B-cell-depleted T cells, or T cells were the source of the cDNA or gDNA that made up the material.

From germline, CDR1 is LNHDA and CDR2 SQIVND (reference sequence). The V end lost 6 bases, the J end lost 0 bases, and 7 bases lay between the germline ends. The CDR3 runs to 13 residues. The study drew participants aged about 18 to 89 years from some 23 US areas. Recovered Cohort 3 donors showed two negative PCRs, clearance, or symptom resolution. As handled by the study authors: Nucleated cell number was recorded as an estimate derived from reference gene primer amplification. Some clones are missing from TCRdb's copy, which holds only in-frame ones; the method was immunoSEQ multiplex PCR. For V, J and clone size, that table is used; D and trimming come from the DNA. This table holds about 210,000 clones, roughly four fifths found once.

The sample consisted of PBMCs or T cells enriched from blood (not recorded which). This TCR was sampled from a middle-aged man who had recovered from COVID-19. This chain joins TRBV19 and TRBJ2-3; perhaps TRBD1 as D (5 bases). CDR3 region: CASRQASTDTQYF. CDR3 DNA: TGTGCCAGTAGACAGGCTAGCACAGATACGCAGTATTTT.